This paragraph covers one TCR beta chain sequence. Antigen unknown. This record belongs to a study of OX40 agonist ivuxolimab in advanced cancers. As for the study in general: An agonistic anti-OX40 (CD134) antibody, ivuxolimab, was used to treat the patients. Overall study findings and caveats: At 0.1 to 3.0 mg/kg, CD4+ and CD8+ blood T cells expanded clonally by week 6. Expanded peripheral T-cell antigen specificity went undetermined.

Blood was sampled at baseline, cycle 4 day 1, and cycle 7 day 1. CDR1 is SGHVS and CDR2 is FQNEAQ in the germline V gene. Trimming stripped 1 base from V and 4 bases from J, with 13 bases between. The CDR3 contains 15 residues. Only in-frame clones appear in the TCRdb table, and some are missing; sequencing was by immunoSEQ multiplex PCR. Of tens of thousands of clones listed, about 95% are singletons. The clonotype originates from an adult with an advanced solid tumor such as melanoma, head and neck, liver or kidney cancer. Material: CD4+ or CD8+ T cells sorted from blood, obtained in a trial of the OX40 agonist ivuxolimab. The V and J genes are TRBV7-8 and TRBJ1-1; D perhaps matches TRBD1 (5 bases). This chain's CDR3 is CASSLVVGGSTEAFF. For the CDR3, the DNA is TGTGCCAGCAGCTTAGTGGTCGGGGGTAGCACTGAAGCTTTCTTT.